Listed here are 21 T cell receptor beta chains from one sample, sequenced in a study of T cells in Graves' hyperthyroidism and ophthalmopathy. Amplification of TCR beta CDR3 regions used RNA as the template. When the TCR CDR3 underwent first-round RT-PCR, the HTBI primer set was used. TCRdb called the multiplex PCR reads again in MiXCR, with one record for every CDR3 protein. Here the sample spans 300,000 to 450,000 distinct CDR3 sequences, around 18% being singletons. The specimen was blood. These receptors all come from a man aged 18 to 30 with Graves' ophthalmopathy.

In its sample, this clonotype was seen many times. The chain employs TRBV5-1 and TRBJ1-1; 8 bases fit TRBD1. J was trimmed by 4 bases and V by 4 bases; bases with no gene match: 9. CDR1 and CDR2 from the germline V gene are SGHRS and YFSETQ. This CDR3 is built from 15 residues. The CDR3 reads CASSSGQGTPTEAFF. CDR3 in DNA: TGCGCCAGCAGCAGCGGACAGGGAACTCCCACTGAAGCTTTCTTT.

The rearrangement uses TRBV4-1 and TRBJ1-2; 8 bases agree with TRBD1. CDR1 is MGHRA, CDR2 YSYEKL, per germline. J was trimmed by 4 bases and V by 3 bases; bases with no gene match: 13. The CDR3 covers 17 residues. The CDR3 DNA sequence: TGCGCCAGCAGCCATACATACAGCCGGGACAGGAGCTATGGCTACACCTTC. Protein sequence: CASSHTYSRDRSYGYTF.

With regard to this clonotype: A junction end diverges from the germline sequence, so it may reflect a read error. The chain employs TRBV14 and TRBJ2-3; no firm D call. Germline V CDR1 and CDR2: SGHDN, FVKESK. This CDR3 has 12 amino acids. CDR3 in DNA: TGTACCAGCAGCCAAGCAGCTAATACGCAGTATTTT. It codes for CTSSQAANTQYF.

There are a few counts of this clonotype. The chain joins TRBV6-1 to TRBJ2-1, with D possibly matching TRBD2 (5 bases). CDR1 is MNHNS and CDR2 is SASEGT in the germline V gene. This CDR3 comprises 12 residues. Trimming shortened V by 9 bases and J by 6 bases, and 12 bases separated the two germline ends. The DNA for the CDR3 is TGTGCCAGTAATACCCGGGGCAATGAGCAGTTCTTC. Its translation is CASNTRGNEQFF.

Ten or more counts support this clonotype. The chain carries TRBV5-1 and TRBJ2-5, with D perhaps matching TRBD2 (5 bases). The CDR3 extends over 14 amino acids. The V end was cut by 3 bases, the J end by 4 bases, with 13 bases between. Germline V gene data show CDR1 as SGHRS and CDR2 as YFSETQ. The CDR3 DNA follows: TGCGCCAGCAGCTCCCCGGGATATGCAGAGACCCAGTACTTC. Translated: CASSSPGYAETQYF.

This clonotype was recorded at least ten times. CDR3 sequence: CASSLYAGFSGLNQPQHF. The DNA for the CDR3 is TGTGCCAGCAGCCTGTACGCAGGGTTTAGTGGGCTAAATCAGCCCCAGCATTTT. The genes are TRBV7-2 and TRBJ1-5; D is perhaps TRBD1 (5 bases). This CDR3 region has 18 residues. Germline CDR1 SGHTA, CDR2 FQGNSA. V lost 5 bases, J lost 4 bases, and 24 bases lay in between.

This clonotype was recorded a few times. The DNA is left out, because the CDR3 cannot be placed on it with certainty; the CDR3 is given as TCRdb lists it. The chain has TRBV12-5 and TRBJ2-2; the table gives TRBD2 as D, unverified against the DNA. The V gene's germline CDR1 is LGHNT and CDR2 FRNRAP. The CDR3 is 15 amino acids long, termini counted. The CDR3: CASVPRGGALGSCFF.

This clonotype has a count of ten or more. The J gene is TRBJ2-7, the V gene TRBV18, with D perhaps matching TRBD1 or TRBD2 (5 bases each). This CDR3 is 15 amino acids long. The ends were cut back, 0 bases at V and 2 bases at J, with 11 bases in the middle. Germline V lookup: CDR1 KGHSH, CDR2 LQKENI. The DNA of the CDR3 is TGTGCCAGCTCACCACCGGCCCGGGGCGCCTACGAGCAGTACTTC. Residues: CASSPPARGAYEQYF.

The table lists this clonotype with a count of one. The junction departs from the called germline gene at one end, perhaps through a read error. The chain uses TRBV3-1 and TRBJ2-2; tentatively, D is TRBD2 (6 bases). Germline assignment: CDR1 LGHDT and CDR2 YNNKEL (reference sequence). The CDR3 runs 16 residues. In nucleotides, the CDR3 is TGTGCCAGCAGCCAAGAGTTTGGTACCGTCGGCGGGGAGCTGTCTTTT. Translating gives CASSQEFGTVGGELSF.

This clonotype was seen repeatedly, ten times or more. The V call is TRBV7-2, the J call TRBJ2-5, with 7 nucleotides matching TRBD2. Germline V gene data show CDR1 as SGHTA and CDR2 as FQGNSA. Trimming cost V 5 bases and J 4 bases; bases outside gene matches: 7. This CDR3 has 14 residues. DNA for the CDR3: TGTGCCAGCAGCCCCTCCTGGGGGGGAGAGACCCAGTACTTC. This codes for CASSPSWGGETQYF.

Ten or more counts support this clonotype. The chain couples TRBV5-1 to TRBJ2-7, with D unresolved. The CDR3 is made up of 14 amino acids. V dropped 0 bases and J dropped 0 bases, with 7 bases sitting between them. Germline values: CDR1 SGHRS, CDR2 YFSETQ. The CDR3 DNA reads as TGCGCCAGCAGCTTGGTGGTCACCTCCTACGAGCAGTACTTC. The encoded protein is CASSLVVTSYEQYF. Based on the CDR3 plus reference TRBV5-1 and TRBJ2-7, the full variable domain is KAGVTQTPRYLIKTRGQQVTLSCSPISGHRSVSWYQQTPGQGLQFLFEYFSETQRNKGNFPGRFSGRQFSNSRSEMNVSTLELGDSALYLCASSLVVTSYEQYFGPGTRLTVT.

V usage is TRBV19 and J usage is TRBJ2-5; 9 bases are a match to TRBD1. This CDR3 is 15 amino acids long. CDR1 LNHDA and CDR2 SQIVND come from the germline V gene (reference sequence). V shed 2 bases and J 2 bases; nucleotides not matched to a gene: 3. The CDR3 sequence is CASSITGGGQETQYF. The DNA of the CDR3 is TGTGCCAGTAGTATAACAGGGGGCGGTCAAGAGACCCAGTACTTC.

In this sample, this clonotype turned up many times. J is TRBJ1-2 and V is TRBV27; perhaps TRBD1 as D (5 bases). Deletions cut 7 bases from V and 2 bases from J, with 8 bases between. This CDR3 has 12 amino acids. CDR1 MNHEY and CDR2 SMNVEV come from the germline V gene (reference sequence). The CDR3 region is CASIKGNYGYTF. DNA for the CDR3: TGTGCCAGCATAAAGGGGAACTATGGCTACACCTTC.

A note on this clonotype: This sequence may be a read error, since a much larger clone differs from it by one base. The chain links TRBV3-1 to TRBJ2-7, with a possible D match to TRBD1 (5 bases). Germline CDR1 reads LGHDT; CDR2 reads YNNKEL (reference sequence). CDR3 size: 17 residues. As DNA, the CDR3 is TGTGCCAGCAGCCAAGTGATACGGTTGCAGGGAACCTACGGGCAGTACTTC. It encodes CASSQVIRLQGTYGQYF.

This clonotype was seen ten or more times. The CDR3 region has the DNA TGCGCCAGCAGTGAGCCCCAGGGGGCAGGGGCCGAAGGGAACACTGAAGCTTTCTTT. It translates to CASSEPQGAGAEGNTEAFF. This chain joins TRBV10-1 and TRBJ1-1; 8 nucleotides line up with TRBD1. Looked up from germline, CDR1 is WNHNN and CDR2 is SYGVQD (reference sequence). The J segment lost 1 base and the V segment lost 2 bases, leaving 15 bases of the junction unmatched. The CDR3 is made up of 19 amino acids.

Ten or more counts support this clonotype. The chain combines TRBV6-1 with TRBJ1-5; 8 nucleotides agree with TRBD1. J was trimmed by 6 bases and V by 7 bases; bases with no gene match: 5. There are 13 residues in the CDR3. From germline, CDR1 is MNHNS and CDR2 SASEGT. CDR3 loop: CASTGQGGQPQHF. The CDR3 nucleotides read TGTGCCAGCACCGGACAGGGTGGTCAGCCCCAGCATTTT.

This clonotype has ten or more counts. The J gene is TRBJ1-3, the V gene TRBV20-1; 8 bases fit TRBD1. CDR1 DFQATT and CDR2 SNEGSKA come from the germline V gene (reference sequence). V lost 4 bases and J lost 2; bases outside the gene matches: 7. The CDR3 runs to 15 residues. Here the CDR3 reads CSANQGAGAGNTIYF. CDR3 bases: TGCAGTGCTAACCAGGGGGCGGGAGCTGGAAACACCATATATTTT.

The table lists this clonotype with many counts. The J gene is TRBJ2-1, the V gene TRBV7-6; 9 nucleotides align to TRBD1. The germline V gene encodes CDR1 SGHVS and CDR2 FNYEAQ. The junction had 9 bases not matched to a gene; V was cut back by 4 bases and J by 2 bases. The CDR3 covers 17 residues. The CDR3 reads CASSWDRAGGPYNEQFF. In DNA, the CDR3 is TGTGCCAGCAGCTGGGACAGGGCCGGGGGACCCTACAATGAGCAGTTCTTC.

The rearrangement links TRBV6-2 or TRBV6-3 to TRBJ2-1; 7 bases match TRBD2. The V gene's germline CDR1 is MNHEY and CDR2 SVGEGT. The junction had 8 bases not matched to a gene; V was cut back by 10 bases and J by 8 bases. The CDR3 is made up of 12 amino acids. CDR3 sequence reads: CATSWGGYEQFF. CDR3 DNA sequence: TGTGCCACAAGTTGGGGGGGGTATGAGCAGTTCTTC.

This clonotype was seen more than once but under ten times. The chain combines TRBV10-3 with TRBJ1-2; 8 nucleotides match TRBD1. The CDR3 sequence is 15 residues long. CDR1 and CDR2 from the germline V gene are ENHRY and SYGVKD. J gave up 0 bases and V 6 bases, and 6 bases lay outside the gene matches. CDR3 sequence (DNA): TGTGCCATCAGACAACAGGGGGTTGCTAACTATGGCTACACCTTC. As protein: CAIRQQGVANYGYTF.

There are a few counts of this clonotype. The rearrangement uses TRBV18 and TRBJ2-5; 9 nucleotides agree with TRBD1. The V gene end was trimmed by 5 bases and the J gene end by 4 bases; junction bases not matched to a gene: 8. The CDR3 runs 15 residues. Germline V gene sequence: CDR1 KGHSH, CDR2 LQKENI. The CDR3 reads CASSSDRGRRETQYF. Written as DNA, the CDR3 is TGTGCCAGCTCATCGGACAGGGGACGACGAGAGACCCAGTACTTC. The full variable domain, rest sourced from reference TRBV18 and TRBJ2-5, is NAGVMQNPRHLVRRRGQEARLRCSPMKGHSHVYWYRQLPEEGLKFMVYLQKENIIDESGMPKERFSAEFPKEGPSILRIQQVVRGDSAAYFCASSSDRGRRETQYFGPGTRLLVL.